This T cell receptor (beta chain) appears in the sequencing data of a study of blood T cell repertoires in COVID-19. Study at large: Acute and convalescent COVID-19 specimens originated in the United States, Italy and Spain. T cells, B-cell-depleted T cells, or PBMCs provided the cDNA or gDNA that served as material.

This clone was picked up a small number of times. The data were produced by immunoSEQ multiplex PCR, yet TCRdb's version contains in-frame clones alone and is incomplete. Seen here are approximately 250,000 clones, around 90% observed once, and the top ten hold roughly 2.8%. Germline V gene sequence: CDR1 SGHRS, CDR2 YFSETQ. This CDR3 comprises 15 residues. Trimming pared 0 bases from V and 4 bases from J, leaving 13 bases between. The rearrangement uses TRBV5-1 and TRBJ1-2, with D perhaps matching TRBD1 (6 bases). The sequenced material came from PBMCs or T cells enriched from blood (not recorded which). This TCR derives from a middle-aged man who had been exposed to COVID-19. This CDR3 reads CASSLDRALGYGYTF. CDR3 nucleotides: TGCGCCAGCAGCTTGGACAGGGCGTTGGGCTATGGCTACACCTTC.